This T cell receptor beta chain was sequenced for a study of T cells in Graves' hyperthyroidism and ophthalmopathy. The wider study: Peripheral blood was collected at initial diagnosis, before any treatment.

A NOSPECS grade of at least 4, a Clinical Activity Score of at least 3 and duration under 3 months were recorded in ophthalmopathy patients. Fresh peripheral blood, approximately 10 ml, yielded the PBMCs. The CDR3 has 14 residues. Deletions cut 5 bases from V and 0 bases from J, with 10 bases between. The germline V gene has CDR1 SEHNR and CDR2 FQNEAQ (reference sequence). The TCR beta CDR3 regions underwent amplification using RNA transcripts as the source. In the first-round RT-PCR of the TCR CDR3, the HTBI primer set was used. A single record per CDR3 protein comes from TCRdb applying MiXCR to the multiplex PCR reads. The repertoire holds about 53,000 distinct CDR3 sequences, less than 50% seen once, with around an eighth in the top ten.

V usage is TRBV7-9 and J usage is TRBJ1-1; no firm D call. This TCR came from a woman younger than 45 with Graves' ophthalmopathy. Sequencing input: blood. The CDR3 DNA follows: TGTGCCAGCAGCCCCTTAATGTTGAACACTGAAGCTTTCTTT. It specifies CASSPLMLNTEAFF.